The source of this T cell receptor beta chain is a study of blood T cell repertoires in COVID-19. About the study: T cells, B-cell-depleted T cells, or PBMCs provided the cDNA or gDNA that served as material.

Sequenced by immunoSEQ multiplex PCR; TCRdb stores in-frame clones only, minus some. The sample shows roughly 270,000 clones, over 75% of them seen only once. Germline V CDR1 and CDR2: SNHLY, FYNNEI. The V gene lost 2 bases and the J gene lost 8 bases, with 13 bases spanning the gap. The CDR3 runs 14 residues. Source material: peripheral blood. This clonotype was obtained from a man in his late teens or twenties with active or convalescent COVID-19. The rearrangement uses TRBV2 and TRBJ1-5, with TRBD1 as a possible D gene (5 bases). The CDR3 spells CASSERDWPEPQHF. The CDR3 nucleotides read TGTGCCAGCAGTGAACGGGACTGGCCCGAGCCCCAGCATTTT. Filled out from reference TRBV2 and TRBJ1-5, the complete variable domain reads EPEVTQTPSHQVTQMGQEVILRCVPISNHLYFYWYRQILGQKVEFLVSFYNNEISEKSEIFDDQFSVERPDGSNFTLKIRSTKLEDSAMYFCASSERDWPEPQHFGDGTRLSIL.